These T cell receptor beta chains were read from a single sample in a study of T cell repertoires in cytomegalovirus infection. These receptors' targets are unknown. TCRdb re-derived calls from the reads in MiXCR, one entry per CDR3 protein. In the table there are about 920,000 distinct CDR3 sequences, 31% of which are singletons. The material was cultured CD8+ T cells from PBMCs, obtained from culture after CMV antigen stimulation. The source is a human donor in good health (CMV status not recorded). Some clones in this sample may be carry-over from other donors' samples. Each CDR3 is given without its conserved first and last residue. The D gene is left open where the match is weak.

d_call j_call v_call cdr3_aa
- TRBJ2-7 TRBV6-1 ASSEIGTDREQY
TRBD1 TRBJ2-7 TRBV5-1 ASSFRDSNDEQY
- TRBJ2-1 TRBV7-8 ASSLPGQSNEQF
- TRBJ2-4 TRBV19 ASSPGLGNIQY
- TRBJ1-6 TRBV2 ASSGSTSYNSPLH
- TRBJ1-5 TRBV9 ASSVGQTGQPQH
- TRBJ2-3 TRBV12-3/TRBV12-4 ASSLKGREDTQY
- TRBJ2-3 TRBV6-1 ASSEWQGDFSDTQY
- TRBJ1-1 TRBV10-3 AISEQEGGTNTEAF
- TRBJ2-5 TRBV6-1 ATAFDSSQETQY
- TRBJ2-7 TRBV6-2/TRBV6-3 ASSYVDGYEQY
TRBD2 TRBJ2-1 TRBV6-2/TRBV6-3 ASSPLEIAGGGEQF
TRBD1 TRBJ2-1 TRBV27 ASSLSSYRGDEQF
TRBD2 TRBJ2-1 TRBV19 ASSTQSGSSYNEQF
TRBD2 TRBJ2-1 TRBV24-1 ATSRTVRTSGGVGNEQF
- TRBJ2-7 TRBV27 ASRDDYSYEQY
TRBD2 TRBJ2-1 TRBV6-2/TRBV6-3 ASSYSISGGYNEQF
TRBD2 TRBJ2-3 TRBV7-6 ASSLIALAGRPESSTDTQY
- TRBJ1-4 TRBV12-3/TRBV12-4 ASSLTTGRIVTNEKLF
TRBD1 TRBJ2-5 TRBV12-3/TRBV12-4 ASNMDRGETQY
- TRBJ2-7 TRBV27 ASSLSRYWEGGEQY
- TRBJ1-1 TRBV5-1 ASSPLTQVNTEAF